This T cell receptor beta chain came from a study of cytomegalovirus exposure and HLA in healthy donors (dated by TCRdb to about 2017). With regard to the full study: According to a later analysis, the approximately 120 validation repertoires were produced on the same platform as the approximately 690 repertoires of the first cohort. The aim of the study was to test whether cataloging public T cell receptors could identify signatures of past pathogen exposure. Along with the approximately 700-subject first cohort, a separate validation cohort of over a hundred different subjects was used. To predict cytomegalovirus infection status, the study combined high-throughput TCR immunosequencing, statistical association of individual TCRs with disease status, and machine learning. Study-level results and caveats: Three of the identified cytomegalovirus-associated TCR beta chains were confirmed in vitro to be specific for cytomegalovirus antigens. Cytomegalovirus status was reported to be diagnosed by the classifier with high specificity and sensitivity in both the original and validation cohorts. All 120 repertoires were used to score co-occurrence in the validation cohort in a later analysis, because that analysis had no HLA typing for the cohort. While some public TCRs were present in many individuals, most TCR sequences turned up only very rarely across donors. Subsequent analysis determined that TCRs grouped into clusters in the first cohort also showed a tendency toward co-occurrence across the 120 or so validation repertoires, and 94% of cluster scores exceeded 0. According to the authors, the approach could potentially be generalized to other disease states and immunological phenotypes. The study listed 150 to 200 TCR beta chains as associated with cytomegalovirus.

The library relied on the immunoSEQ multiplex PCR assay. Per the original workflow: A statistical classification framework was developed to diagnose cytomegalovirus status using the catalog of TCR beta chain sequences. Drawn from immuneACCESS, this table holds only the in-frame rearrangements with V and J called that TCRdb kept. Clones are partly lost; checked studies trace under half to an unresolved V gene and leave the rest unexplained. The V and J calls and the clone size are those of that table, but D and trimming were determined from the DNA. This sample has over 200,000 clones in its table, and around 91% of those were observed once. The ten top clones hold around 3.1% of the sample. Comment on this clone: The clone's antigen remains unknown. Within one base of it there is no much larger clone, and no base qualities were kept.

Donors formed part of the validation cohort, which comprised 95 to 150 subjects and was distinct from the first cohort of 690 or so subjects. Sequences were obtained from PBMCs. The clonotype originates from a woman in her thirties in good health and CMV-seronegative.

CDR3 loop: CASSFNGGLDNQPQHF. The nucleotide sequence reads TGTGCCAGCAGCTTTAACGGGGGGCTTGACAATCAGCCCCAGCATTTT. The chain joins TRBV7-7 to TRBJ1-5; the best D guess is TRBD1, with 6 bases matching. Deletion took 3 bases off V and 3 bases off J, with a span of 15 bases between the germline ends. The CDR3 covers 16 residues, taking in both the cysteine and the phenylalanine. Only CDR3 DNA is held: 48 bases, read in frame from base 1. The germline V gene (reference sequence) supplies CDR1 SSHAT and CDR2 FNYEAQ.